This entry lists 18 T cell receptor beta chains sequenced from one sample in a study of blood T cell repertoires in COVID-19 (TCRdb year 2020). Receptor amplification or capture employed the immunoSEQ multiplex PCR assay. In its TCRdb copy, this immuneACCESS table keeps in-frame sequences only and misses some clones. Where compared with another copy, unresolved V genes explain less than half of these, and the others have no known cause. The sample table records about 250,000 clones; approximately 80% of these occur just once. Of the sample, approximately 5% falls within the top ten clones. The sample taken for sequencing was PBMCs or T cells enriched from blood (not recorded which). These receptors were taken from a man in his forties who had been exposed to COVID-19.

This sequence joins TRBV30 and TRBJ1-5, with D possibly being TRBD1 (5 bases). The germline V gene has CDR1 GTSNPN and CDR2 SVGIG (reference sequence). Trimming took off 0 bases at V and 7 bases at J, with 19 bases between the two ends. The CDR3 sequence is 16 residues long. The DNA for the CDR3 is TGTGCCTGGAGTGTACGGGGGACCCCGGGGCGGCAGCCCCAGCATTTT. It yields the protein CAWSVRGTPGRQPQHF. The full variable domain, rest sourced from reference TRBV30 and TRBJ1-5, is SQTIHQWPATLVQPVGSPLSLECTVEGTSNPNLYWYRQAAGRGLQLLFYSVGIGQISSEVPQNLSASRPQDRQFILSSKKLLLSDSGFYLCAWSVRGTPGRQPQHFGDGTRLSIL.

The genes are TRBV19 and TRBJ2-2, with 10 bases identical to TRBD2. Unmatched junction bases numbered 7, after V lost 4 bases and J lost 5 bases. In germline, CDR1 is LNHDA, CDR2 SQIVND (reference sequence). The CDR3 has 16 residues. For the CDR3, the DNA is TGTGCCAGTAGTACATTAGCGGGAGGAAAGACCGGGGAGCTGTTTTTT. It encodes CASSTLAGGKTGELFF.

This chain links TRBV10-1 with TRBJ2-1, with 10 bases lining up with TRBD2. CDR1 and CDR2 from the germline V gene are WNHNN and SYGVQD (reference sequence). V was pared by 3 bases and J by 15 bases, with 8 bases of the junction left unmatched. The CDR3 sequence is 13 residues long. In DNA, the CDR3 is TGCGCCAGCAGTGACCCCCCTAGCGGGAGTCGGTTCTTC. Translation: CASSDPPSGSRFF.

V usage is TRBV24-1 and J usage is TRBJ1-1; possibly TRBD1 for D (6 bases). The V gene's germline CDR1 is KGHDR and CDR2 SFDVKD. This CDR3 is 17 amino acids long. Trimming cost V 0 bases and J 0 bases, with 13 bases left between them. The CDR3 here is CATSDLRQELLNTEAFF. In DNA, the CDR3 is TGTGCCACCAGTGATTTGCGACAGGAACTCTTGAACACTGAAGCTTTCTTT.

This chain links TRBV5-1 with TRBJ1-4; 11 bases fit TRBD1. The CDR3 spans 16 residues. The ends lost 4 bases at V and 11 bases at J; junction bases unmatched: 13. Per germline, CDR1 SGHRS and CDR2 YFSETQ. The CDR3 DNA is TGCGCCAGCAGCCCGCCGACCGGGACAGGGGGAGGGAAACTGTTTTTT. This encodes CASSPPTGTGGGKLFF.

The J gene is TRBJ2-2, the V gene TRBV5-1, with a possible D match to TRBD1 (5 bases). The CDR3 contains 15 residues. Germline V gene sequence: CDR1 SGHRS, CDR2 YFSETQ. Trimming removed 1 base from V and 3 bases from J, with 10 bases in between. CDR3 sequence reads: CASSLQGPDTGELFF. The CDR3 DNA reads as TGCGCCAGCAGCTTGCAGGGTCCCGACACCGGGGAGCTGTTTTTT.

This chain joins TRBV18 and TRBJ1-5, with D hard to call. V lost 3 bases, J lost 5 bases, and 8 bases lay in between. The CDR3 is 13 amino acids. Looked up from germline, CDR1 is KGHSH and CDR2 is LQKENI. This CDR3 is CASSPGYDQPQHF. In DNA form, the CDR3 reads TGTGCCAGCTCACCCGGTTACGATCAGCCCCAGCATTTT.

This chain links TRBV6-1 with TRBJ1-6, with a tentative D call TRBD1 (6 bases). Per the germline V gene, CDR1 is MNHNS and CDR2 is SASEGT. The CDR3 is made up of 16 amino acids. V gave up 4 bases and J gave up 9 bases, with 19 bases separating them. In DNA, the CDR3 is TGTGCCAGCAGTGGTATCCAGGGGCTAGGTGGTTCACCCCTCCACTTT. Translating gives CASSGIQGLGGSPLHF.

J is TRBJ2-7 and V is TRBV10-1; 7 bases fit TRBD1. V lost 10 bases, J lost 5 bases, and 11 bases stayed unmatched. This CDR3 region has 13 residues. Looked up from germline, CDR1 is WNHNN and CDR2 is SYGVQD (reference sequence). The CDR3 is CAKPETGHDEQYF. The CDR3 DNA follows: TGCGCCAAACCAGAGACAGGGCACGACGAGCAGTACTTC.

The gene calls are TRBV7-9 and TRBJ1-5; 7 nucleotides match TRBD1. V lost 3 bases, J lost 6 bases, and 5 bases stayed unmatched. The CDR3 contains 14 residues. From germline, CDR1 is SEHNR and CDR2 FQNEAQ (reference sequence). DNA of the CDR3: TGTGCCAGCAGCTTCAACGGACAGGTTCAGCCCCAGCATTTT. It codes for CASSFNGQVQPQHF.

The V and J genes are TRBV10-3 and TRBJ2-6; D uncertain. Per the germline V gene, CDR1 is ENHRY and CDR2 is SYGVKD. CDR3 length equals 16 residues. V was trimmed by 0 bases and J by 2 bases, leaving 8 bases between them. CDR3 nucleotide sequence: TGTGCCATCAGTGAGTCAATCACAACTGGGGCCAACGTCCTGACTTTC. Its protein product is CAISESITTGANVLTF.

As DNA, the CDR3 is TGTGCCAGCAGCACCCTCTGGGCTGGCCCTAACGAGCAGTACTTC. It encodes CASSTLWAGPNEQYF. The chain combines TRBV11-2 with TRBJ2-7; D is undetermined. The CDR3 covers 15 residues. V was cut by 5 bases and J by 5 bases, with 19 bases left in between. CDR1 and CDR2 from the germline V gene are SGHAT and FQNNGV.

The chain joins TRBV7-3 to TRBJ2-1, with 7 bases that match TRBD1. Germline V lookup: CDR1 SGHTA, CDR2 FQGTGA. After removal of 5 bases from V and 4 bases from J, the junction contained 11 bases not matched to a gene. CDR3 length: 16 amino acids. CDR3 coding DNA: TGTGCCAGCAGCCCAAACGACAGGGCCATATACAATGAGCAGTTCTTC. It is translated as CASSPNDRAIYNEQFF.

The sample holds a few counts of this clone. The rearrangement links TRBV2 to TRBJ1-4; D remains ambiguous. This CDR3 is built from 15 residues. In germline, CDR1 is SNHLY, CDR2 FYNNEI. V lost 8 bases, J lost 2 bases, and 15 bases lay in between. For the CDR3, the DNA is TGTGCCAGCGCAGTTTCCCCCGGGACTAATGAAAAACTGTTTTTT. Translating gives CASAVSPGTNEKLFF.

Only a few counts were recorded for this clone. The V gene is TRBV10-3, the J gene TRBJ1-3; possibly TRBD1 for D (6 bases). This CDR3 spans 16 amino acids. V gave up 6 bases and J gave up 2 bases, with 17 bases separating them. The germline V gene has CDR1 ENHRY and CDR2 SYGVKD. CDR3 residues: CAISSGQSFAGNTIYF. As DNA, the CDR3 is TGTGCCATCAGCTCTGGACAGAGTTTCGCTGGAAACACCATATATTTT.

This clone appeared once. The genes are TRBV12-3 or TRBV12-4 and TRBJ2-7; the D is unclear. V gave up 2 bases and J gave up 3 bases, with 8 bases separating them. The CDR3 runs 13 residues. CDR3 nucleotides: TGTGCCAGCAGTTTACAACCTAGCTACGAGCAGTACTTC. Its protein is CASSLQPSYEQYF.

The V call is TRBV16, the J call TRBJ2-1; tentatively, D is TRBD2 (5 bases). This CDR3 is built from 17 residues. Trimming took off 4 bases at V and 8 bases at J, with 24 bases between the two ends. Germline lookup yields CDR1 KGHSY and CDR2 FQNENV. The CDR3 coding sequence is TGTGCCAGCAGCCCTCAACCCCCCGGACTTTCTGTCGATGAGCAGTTCTTC. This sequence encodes CASSPQPPGLSVDEQFF.

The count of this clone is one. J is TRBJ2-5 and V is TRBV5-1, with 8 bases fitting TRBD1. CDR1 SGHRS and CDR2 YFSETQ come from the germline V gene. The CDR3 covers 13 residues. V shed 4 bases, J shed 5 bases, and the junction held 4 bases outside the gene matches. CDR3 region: CASSTGGSETQYF. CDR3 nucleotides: TGCGCCAGCAGCACAGGGGGTTCGGAGACCCAGTACTTC.